This T cell receptor beta chain was observed in a study of T cells in Graves' hyperthyroidism and ophthalmopathy. Study at large: Once the initial diagnosis was made, peripheral blood was obtained before any treatment. Study-wide findings and caveats: Ophthalmopathy was told apart from stable hyperthyroidism by a 13 V-J model. Most thyroid-expanded clonotypes above 0.001 were also found in blood.

Germline V gene lookup returns CDR1 LGHNT and CDR2 FRNRAP. V gave up 4 bases and J gave up 3 bases, with 7 bases separating them. The CDR3 consists of 12 residues. This clonotype came up many times. Its cognate antigen is unknown. There were TCR beta CDR3 regions amplified from RNA transcripts. When the TCR CDR3 underwent first-round RT-PCR, the HTBI primer set was used. TCRdb itself ran the multiplex PCR reads through MiXCR, one entry per CDR3 protein. The sample shows approximately 610,000 distinct CDR3 sequences, roughly 15% of them seen only once. Sequenced: blood. This chain connects TRBV12-5 to TRBJ2-7; tentative D call: TRBD2 (5 bases). This receptor was identified in a woman in her forties with Graves' ophthalmopathy. CDR3 nucleotides: TGTGCTAGTGGTTACGAGGGCTACGAGCAGTACTTC. Residues: CASGYEGYEQYF.